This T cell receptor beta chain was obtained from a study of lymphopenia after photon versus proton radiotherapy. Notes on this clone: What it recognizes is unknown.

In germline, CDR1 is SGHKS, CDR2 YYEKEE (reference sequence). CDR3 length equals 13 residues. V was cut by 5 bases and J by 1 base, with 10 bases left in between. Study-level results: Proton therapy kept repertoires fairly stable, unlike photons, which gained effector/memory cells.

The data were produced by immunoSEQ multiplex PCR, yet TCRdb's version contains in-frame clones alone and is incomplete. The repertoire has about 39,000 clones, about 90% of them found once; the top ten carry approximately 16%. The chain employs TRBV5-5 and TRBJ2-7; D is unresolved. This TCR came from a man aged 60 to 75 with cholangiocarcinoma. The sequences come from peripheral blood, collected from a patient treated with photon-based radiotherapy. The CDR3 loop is CASRHGPSYEQYF. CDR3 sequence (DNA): TGTGCCAGCAGACACGGACCGTCCTACGAGCAGTACTTC.